What follows describes a single T cell receptor (beta chain). The specificity of this receptor is unknown. One base away there is no much larger clone; base qualities are not given. TCR cDNA was synthesized by 5'RACE template switching, through which a universal primer site and unique molecular identifiers were introduced. Priming of cDNA synthesis was performed from both the TCR alpha and TCR beta constant segments. Two PCR steps were used to amplify libraries, with sample barcodes and sequencing adapters being added in the second step. Sequencing of libraries was performed on Illumina HiSeq 2500 (2x100 bp) or NovaSeq (2x150 bp). The published analysis was carried out like this. Reads were demultiplexed and collapsed into UMI consensus sequences with MIGEC, and V(D)J alignment was performed with MiXCR. Vaccine-responding clonotypes were identified with edgeR using replicate PBMC samples, with FDR below 0.01 and a log2 fold change above 5 up to day 15 being required. Bulk clonotypes were assigned CD4 or CD8 identity according to which sequenced CD4 or CD8 repertoire held them at higher abundance. In TCRdb, the public reads were trimmed at Q25 with fastp and aligned with MiXCR, with productive beta chains retained. Every entry covers one CDR3 protein and lists the most common genes and DNA from its rows. The authors' filters were not applied to this entry. Present in this sample are approximately 350,000 distinct CDR3 sequences, approximately 10% of which were seen just once. The ten largest clones capture about 17% of the sample.

The data stem from a study of T cells after yellow fever vaccination (dated by TCRdb to 2018 to 2020). With regard to the full study: The SMART-Seq v4 Ultra Low Input RNA kit was used to prepare libraries from fractions with low cell numbers. To track T-cell clones before and after primary and booster YFV17D yellow fever vaccination, bulk TCR alpha and beta repertoires were sequenced longitudinally. Two healthy male donors, one aged 18 to 30 and one aged 30 to 40 years, were included in the cohort. Blood was collected at multiple timepoints before and after primary and secondary immunization, and bulk PBMC replicates and cell subsets were isolated. What the research found in general, with its limitations: Because the study included only two donors, the extent to which the findings can be generalized is limited. The secondary T-cell response was weaker than the primary response but faster, peaking on day 5 instead of day 15. After the booster, most clones that had expanded after primary vaccination were detected again (roughly 96% of CD4 and 88% of CD8), suggesting broad maintenance of memory. Because abundant contaminating clonotypes from the bulk population could be contained in FACS-sorted repertoires, computational filtering was required. A small share of clonotypes was detected in both CD4 and CD8 compartments, with the overlap likely arising from convergent recombination.

Explained via the paper, the treatment or condition label denotes: live attenuated yellow fever vaccine strain. Two biological replicates of bulk PBMCs were collected at each blood-draw timepoint. A standard Ficoll-Paque protocol was used to isolate PBMCs from peripheral blood. RNA was extracted with TriZol from bulk PBMCs, CD4 and CD8 fractions, and dextramer-positive and dextramer-negative fractions. Including cysteine and phenylalanine, the CDR3 has 15 amino acids. The kept DNA is CDR3 alone, 45 bases in frame from the first base. CDR1 and CDR2, looked up from the germline V gene (reference sequence), are SGHNT and YYREEE. Trimming accounts for 4 bases at V and 2 bases at J, while the number of junction bases matched to no gene is 5.

The chain employs TRBV5-4 and TRBJ2-3; a stretch of 9 junction bases matches TRBD1. This clonotype was sampled from a man in his late teens or twenties who received the YFV17D yellow fever vaccine. The specimen comprised PBMCs, sampled on the day of the first yellow fever vaccination. The DNA reads as follows: TGTGCCAGCAGCCCGGGGACAGGGACCACAGATACGCAGTATTTT. This encodes CASSPGTGTTDTQYF.